Sequencing of this TCR beta chain was carried out in a study of blood T cell repertoires in COVID-19. For the study at large: Acute and convalescent COVID-19 specimens originated in the United States, Italy and Spain. PBMCs, B-cell-depleted T cells, or T cells were the source of the cDNA or gDNA that made up the material.

The CDR3 sequence is 15 residues long. J was trimmed by 2 bases and V by 1 base; bases with no gene match: 4. CDR1 SGHDN and CDR2 FVKESK come from the germline V gene. This clone was recorded only once. Study processing details: Estimation of nucleated cell counts was performed using reference gene primer amplification. Sequencing was performed with immunoSEQ multiplex PCR; in TCRdb, only in-frame clones are kept and a portion is missing. The V and J calls and clone size were taken over from that table, and D and trimming were inferred from the DNA. The sample includes around 300,000 clones, approximately 89% seen only once; the top ten take approximately 2%.

This TCR came from a woman under 40 with COVID-19, enrolled during active disease. The chain is built from TRBV14 and TRBJ2-7; 8 positions match TRBD1. The source material was peripheral blood. CDR3 bases: TGTGCCAGCAGCCAAGCAGGGGGCAGCGCCTACGAGCAGTACTTC. Encoded protein: CASSQAGGSAYEQYF.